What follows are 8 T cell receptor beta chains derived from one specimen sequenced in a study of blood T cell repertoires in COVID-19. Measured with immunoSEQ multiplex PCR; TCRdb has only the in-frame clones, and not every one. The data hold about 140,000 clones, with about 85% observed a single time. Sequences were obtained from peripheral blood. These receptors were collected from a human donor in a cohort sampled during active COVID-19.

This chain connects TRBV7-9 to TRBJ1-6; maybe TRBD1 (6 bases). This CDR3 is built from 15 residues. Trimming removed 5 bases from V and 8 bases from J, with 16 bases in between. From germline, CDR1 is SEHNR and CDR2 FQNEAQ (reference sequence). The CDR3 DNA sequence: TGTGCCAGCAGCGAACTATTGGGGGCTTATTCACCCCTCCACTTT. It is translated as CASSELLGAYSPLHF.

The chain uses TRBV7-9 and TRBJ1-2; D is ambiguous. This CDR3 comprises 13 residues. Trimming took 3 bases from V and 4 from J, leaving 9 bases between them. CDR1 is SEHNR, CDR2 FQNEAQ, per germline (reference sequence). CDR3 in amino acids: CASSFEQIYGYTF. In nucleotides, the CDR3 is TGTGCCAGCAGCTTTGAACAGATCTATGGCTACACCTTC. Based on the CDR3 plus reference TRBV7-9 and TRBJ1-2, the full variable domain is DTGVSQNPRHKITKRGQNVTFRCDPISEHNRLYWYRQTLGQGPEFLTYFQNEAQLEKSRLLSDRFSAERPKGSFSTLEIQRTEQGDSAMYLCASSFEQIYGYTFGSGTRLTVV.

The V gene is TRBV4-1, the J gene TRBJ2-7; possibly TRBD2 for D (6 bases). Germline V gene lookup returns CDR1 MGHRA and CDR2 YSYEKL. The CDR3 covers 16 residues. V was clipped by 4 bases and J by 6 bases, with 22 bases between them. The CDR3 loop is CASSPWGTGSAVEQYF. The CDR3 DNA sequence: TGCGCCAGCAGCCCATGGGGGACTGGGAGCGCGGTCGAGCAGTACTTC.

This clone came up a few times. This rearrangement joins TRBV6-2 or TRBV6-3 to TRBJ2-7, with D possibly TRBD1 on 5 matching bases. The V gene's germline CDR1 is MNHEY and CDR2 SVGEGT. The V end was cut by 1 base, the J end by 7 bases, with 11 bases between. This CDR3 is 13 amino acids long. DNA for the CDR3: TGTGCCAGCAGTTACTATGGGGCACAGGAGCAGTACTTC. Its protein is CASSYYGAQEQYF.

The CDR3 sequence is CASSYDSLGYGYTF. CDR3 nucleotide sequence: TGTGCCAGCAGTTACGACAGTCTGGGATATGGCTACACCTTC. This chain joins TRBV6-5 and TRBJ1-2; D is possibly TRBD1 (5 bases). The CDR3 is 14 residues long. V shed 2 bases and J shed 5 bases, with 12 bases lying between them. Germline V gives CDR1 MNHEY, CDR2 SVGAGI.

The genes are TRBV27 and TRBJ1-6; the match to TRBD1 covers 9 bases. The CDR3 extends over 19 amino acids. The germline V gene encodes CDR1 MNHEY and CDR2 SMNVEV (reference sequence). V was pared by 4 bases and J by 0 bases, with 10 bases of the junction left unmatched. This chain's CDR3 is CASSSGQGPLSSYNSPLHF. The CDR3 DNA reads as TGTGCCAGCAGTTCTGGACAGGGGCCCCTAAGCTCCTATAATTCACCCCTCCACTTT.

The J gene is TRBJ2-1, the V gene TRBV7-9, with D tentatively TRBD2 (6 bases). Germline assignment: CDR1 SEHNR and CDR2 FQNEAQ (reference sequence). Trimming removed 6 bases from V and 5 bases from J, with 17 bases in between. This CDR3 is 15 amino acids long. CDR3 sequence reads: CASRGGAGNNNEQFF. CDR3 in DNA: TGTGCCAGCAGGGGCGGTGCGGGAAATAACAATGAGCAGTTCTTC.

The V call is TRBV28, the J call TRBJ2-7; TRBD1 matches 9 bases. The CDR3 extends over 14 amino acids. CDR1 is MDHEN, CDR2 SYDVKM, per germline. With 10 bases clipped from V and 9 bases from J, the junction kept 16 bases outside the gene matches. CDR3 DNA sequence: TGTGCCACCACAGGGGGCGGGGGTAGAGGTGGGCAGTACTTC. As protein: CATTGGGGRGGQYF.